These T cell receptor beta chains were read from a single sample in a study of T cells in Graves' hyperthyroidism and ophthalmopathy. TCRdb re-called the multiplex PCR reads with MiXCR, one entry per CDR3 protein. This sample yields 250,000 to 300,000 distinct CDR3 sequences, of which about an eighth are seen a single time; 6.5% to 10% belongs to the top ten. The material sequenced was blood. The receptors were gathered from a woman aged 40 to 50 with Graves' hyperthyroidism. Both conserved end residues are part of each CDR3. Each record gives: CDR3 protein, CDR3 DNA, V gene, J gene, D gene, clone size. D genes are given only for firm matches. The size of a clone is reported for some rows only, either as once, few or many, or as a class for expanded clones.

CASRQDSYNEQFF	TGTGCCAGCAGACAGGACAGCTACAATGAGCAGTTCTTC	TRBV6-2/TRBV6-3	TRBJ2-1	.	many
CAISESVETGELFF	TGTGCCATCAGTGAGTCGGTGGAGACCGGGGAGCTGTTTTTT	TRBV10-3	TRBJ2-2	.	.
CASSLALRGTYEQYF	TGTGCCAGCAGTTTAGCTCTCAGGGGCACCTACGAGCAGTACTTC	TRBV28	TRBJ2-7	.	many
CAIRSAQNTEAFF	TGTGCCATTAGATCGGCCCAGAACACTGAAGCTTTCTTT	TRBV10-3	TRBJ1-1	.	.
CSARDPVAGGPGGQFF	TGCAGTGCTAGAGATCCGGTAGCGGGAGGGCCTGGGGGGCAGTTCTTC	TRBV20-1	TRBJ2-1	TRBD2	many
CASSPRTGRSGELFF	TGCGCCAGCAGCCCTAGGACAGGGCGGTCCGGGGAGCTGTTTTTT	TRBV4-1	TRBJ2-2	TRBD1	.
CASSITGRAEAFF	TGTGCCAGTAGTATCACAGGGCGGGCTGAAGCTTTCTTT	TRBV19	TRBJ1-1	.	many
CASSQTSGRPHTGELFF	TGTGCCAGCAGCCAAACTAGCGGGAGGCCCCACACCGGGGAGCTGTTTTTT	TRBV28	TRBJ2-2	TRBD2	.
CASSPQERTEAFF	TGTGCCAGCAGCCCCCAGGAGCGCACTGAAGCTTTCTTT	TRBV3-1	TRBJ1-1	.	many
CATSLVWFLATDAQYF	TGTGCCACCAGCTTAGTGTGGTTCTTAGCCACAGATGCGCAGTATTTT	TRBV11-2	TRBJ2-3	.	.
CASSSRTSHGELFF	TGTGCCAGCAGTTCCCGGACTAGCCACGGGGAGCTGTTTTTT	TRBV27	TRBJ2-2	TRBD2	.
CASSYSDADFYEQYF	TGTGCCAGCAGTTACTCGGATGCAGATTTCTACGAGCAGTACTTC	TRBV6-5	TRBJ2-7	.	many
CASSGSTGKAFF	TGTGCCAGCAGCGGATCGACAGGGAAAGCTTTCTTT	TRBV9	TRBJ1-1	TRBD1	many
CSARDASGADNEQFF	TGCAGTGCTAGAGATGCTAGCGGGGCCGACAATGAGCAGTTCTTC	TRBV20-1	TRBJ2-1	TRBD2	many
CASSFWQSDYEQYF	TGCGCCAGCAGCTTCTGGCAGAGTGACTACGAGCAGTACTTC	TRBV5-1	TRBJ2-7	.	few
CASSDSLTGNYGYTF	TGTGCCAGCAGTGATTCTCTGACAGGGAACTATGGCTACACCTTC	TRBV6-1	TRBJ1-2	TRBD1	many
CASSPTWRREQFF	TGTGCCAGCAGTCCGACCTGGAGGCGTGAGCAGTTCTTC	TRBV6-1	TRBJ2-1	.	many
CASSLRGRGLKTQYF	TGTGCCAGCAGTCTAAGGGGGCGGGGGCTGAAGACCCAGTACTTC	TRBV28	TRBJ2-5	.	many
CASSVPLVAEVSYNEQFF	TGTGCCAGCAGTGTCCCCCTGGTAGCGGAGGTCTCCTACAATGAGCAGTTCTTC	TRBV2	TRBJ2-1	.	many
CSARVGAGRPTTDTQYF	TGCAGTGCTAGAGTGGGGGCGGGACGACCCACCACAGATACGCAGTATTTT	TRBV20-1	TRBJ2-3	.	many
CATSLGGAYF	TGTGCCACCAGTTTGGGGGGGGCATACTTC	TRBV24-1	TRBJ2-7	.	few
CASSYSRQEQFF	TGTGCCAGCAGTTACTCGAGGCAGGAGCAGTTCTTC	TRBV6-6	TRBJ2-1	.	many
CASSLWDTGTEAFF	TGTGCCAGCAGCTTATGGGACACCGGAACTGAAGCTTTCTTT	TRBV7-9	TRBJ1-1	.	many
CASSLAFAGGIQETQYF	TGTGCCAGCAGCTTGGCTTTTGCGGGAGGGATCCAAGAGACCCAGTACTTC	TRBV7-2	TRBJ2-5	TRBD2	many
CASGGSLYEQYF	TGTGCCAGCGGGGGGTCCCTCTACGAGCAGTACTTC	TRBV6-1	TRBJ2-7	.	few
CSARRPTGPRTDTQYF	TGCAGTGCCCGAAGACCGACAGGGCCCCGCACAGATACGCAGTATTTT	TRBV20-1	TRBJ2-3	TRBD1	many
CASSLVQLYYEQYF	TGTGCCAGCAGTTTGGTACAGCTCTACTACGAGCAGTACTTC	TRBV27	TRBJ2-7	.	many
CASSPEGADEAFF	TGTGCCAGCAGCCCAGAGGGGGCAGATGAAGCTTTCTTT	TRBV13	TRBJ1-1	TRBD1	.
CASSLGPSGAPLPLHF	TGTGCCAGCAGTTTGGGACCCAGCGGCGCCCCTTTGCCCCTCCACTTT	TRBV12-3/TRBV12-4	TRBJ1-6	.	few
CAISGAPVGSSYNEQFF	TGTGCCATCAGTGGGGCTCCGGTCGGGAGCTCCTACAATGAGCAGTTCTTC	TRBV10-3	TRBJ2-1	.	few
CASSLVAGGGSEQFF	TGTGCCAGCAGTTTAGTGGCGGGAGGCGGAAGTGAGCAGTTCTTC	TRBV12-3/TRBV12-4	TRBJ2-1	TRBD2	.
CASSVAPVKETQYF	TGTGCCAGCAGCGTAGCACCCGTAAAGGAGACCCAGTACTTC	TRBV9	TRBJ2-5	.	many
CASNDRDNQPQHF	TGTGCCAGCAACGACAGGGACAATCAGCCCCAGCATTTT	TRBV6-1	TRBJ1-5	TRBD1	few
CSARDYLTELVADTQYF	TGCAGTGCTAGAGACTACTTGACAGAGTTGGTGGCAGATACGCAGTATTTT	TRBV20-1	TRBJ2-3	.	many
CASSLGLSRAGGYTF	TGTGCCAGCAGCTTAGGCCTTTCCAGGGCCGGAGGCTACACCTTC	TRBV7-2	TRBJ1-2	.	many
CASSLGSGFENIQYF	TGTGCCAGCAGTTTAGGGTCCGGCTTTGAAAACATTCAGTACTTC	TRBV27	TRBJ2-4	.	many
CSARGVNYNEQFF	TGCAGTGCTAGAGGCGTGAACTACAATGAGCAGTTCTTC	TRBV20-1	TRBJ2-1	.	few
CSARTQSSQPQHF	TGCAGTGCTAGGACACAGTCAAGTCAGCCCCAGCATTTT	TRBV20-1	TRBJ1-5	.	many
CASSLGSFNRGLTEAFF	TGTGCCAGCAGCTTAGGTTCTTTTAACAGGGGATTGACTGAAGCTTTCTTT	TRBV7-8	TRBJ1-1	TRBD1	many
CATSSSGSEQFF	TGTGCCACCAGCTCTAGCGGGAGTGAGCAGTTCTTC	TRBV15	TRBJ2-1	TRBD2	.
CSAIRDRGQTGYTF	TGCAGTGCTATCAGGGACAGGGGACAAACTGGCTACACCTTC	TRBV20-1	TRBJ1-2	TRBD1	many
CASSKRDGALGEQFF	TGCGCCAGCAGCAAGCGGGACGGAGCGCTGGGGGAGCAGTTCTTC	TRBV4-1	TRBJ2-1	TRBD2	.
CASTPPGRGSRNSPLHF	TGTGCCAGCACGCCGCCGGGGAGAGGATCTCGGAATTCACCCCTCCACTTT	TRBV28	TRBJ1-6	.	.
CASRGLWSNEQFF	TGTGCCAGCAGGGGTCTCTGGAGCAATGAGCAGTTCTTC	TRBV25-1	TRBJ2-1	.	few
CASRRGVSDTEAFF	TGTGCCAGTAGGAGAGGCGTTTCGGACACTGAAGCTTTCTTT	TRBV19	TRBJ1-1	.	few